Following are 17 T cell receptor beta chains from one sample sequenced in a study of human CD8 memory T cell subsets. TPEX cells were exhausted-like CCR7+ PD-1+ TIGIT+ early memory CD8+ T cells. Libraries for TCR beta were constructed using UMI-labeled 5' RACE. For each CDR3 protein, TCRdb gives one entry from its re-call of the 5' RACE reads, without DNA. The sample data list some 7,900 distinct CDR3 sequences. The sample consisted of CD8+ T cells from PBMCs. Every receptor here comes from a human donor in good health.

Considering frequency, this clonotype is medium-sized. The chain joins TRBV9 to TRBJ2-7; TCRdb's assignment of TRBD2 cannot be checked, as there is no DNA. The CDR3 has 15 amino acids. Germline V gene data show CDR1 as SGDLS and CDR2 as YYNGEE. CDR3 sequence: CASSPSAGTTYEQYF.

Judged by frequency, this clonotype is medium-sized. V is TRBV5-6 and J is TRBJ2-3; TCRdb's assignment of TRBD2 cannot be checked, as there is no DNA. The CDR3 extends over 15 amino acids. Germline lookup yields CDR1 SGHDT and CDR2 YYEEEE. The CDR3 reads CASSLERRAVDTQYF.

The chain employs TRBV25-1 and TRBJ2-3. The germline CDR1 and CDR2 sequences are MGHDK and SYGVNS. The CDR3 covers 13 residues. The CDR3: CASNQASTDTQYF.

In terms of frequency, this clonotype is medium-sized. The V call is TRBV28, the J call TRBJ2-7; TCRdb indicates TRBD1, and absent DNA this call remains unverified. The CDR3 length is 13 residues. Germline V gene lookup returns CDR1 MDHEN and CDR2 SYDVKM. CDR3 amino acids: CASYGGLSYEQYF.

The CDR3 reads CASRKTDTQYF. The J gene is TRBJ2-3, the V gene TRBV4-1. Germline V gene sequence: CDR1 MGHRA, CDR2 YSYEKL. The CDR3 has 11 residues.

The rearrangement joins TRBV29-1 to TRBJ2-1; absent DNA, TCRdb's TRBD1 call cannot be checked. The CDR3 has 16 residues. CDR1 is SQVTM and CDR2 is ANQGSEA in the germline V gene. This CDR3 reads CSVEDPAGGIYNEQFF.

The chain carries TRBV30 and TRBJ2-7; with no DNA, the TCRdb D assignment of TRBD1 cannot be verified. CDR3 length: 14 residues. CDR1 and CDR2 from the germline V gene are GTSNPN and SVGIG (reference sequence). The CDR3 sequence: CAWSLGRNSYEQYF.

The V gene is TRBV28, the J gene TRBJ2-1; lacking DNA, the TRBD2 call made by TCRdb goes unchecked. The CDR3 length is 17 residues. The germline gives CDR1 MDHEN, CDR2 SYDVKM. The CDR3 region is CASSFTAGTLLYNEQFF.

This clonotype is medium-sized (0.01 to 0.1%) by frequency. Here the CDR3 reads CASSLSEYTEAFF. The rearrangement uses TRBV27 and TRBJ1-1. The CDR3 has 13 residues. Germline loops: CDR1 MNHEY, CDR2 SMNVEV (reference sequence).

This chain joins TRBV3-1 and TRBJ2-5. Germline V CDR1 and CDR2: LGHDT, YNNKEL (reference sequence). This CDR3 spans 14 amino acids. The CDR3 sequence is CASSQDTNQETQYF.

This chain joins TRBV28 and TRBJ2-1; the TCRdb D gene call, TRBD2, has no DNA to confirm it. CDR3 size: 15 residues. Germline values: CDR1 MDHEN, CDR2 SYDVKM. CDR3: CASRGTSGLYNEQFF.

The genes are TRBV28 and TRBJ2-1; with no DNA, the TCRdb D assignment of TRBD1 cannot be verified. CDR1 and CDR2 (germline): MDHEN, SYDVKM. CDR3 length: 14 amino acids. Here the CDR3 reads CASRAGSNYNEQFF. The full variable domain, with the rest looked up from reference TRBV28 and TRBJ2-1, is DVKVTQSSRYLVKRTGEKVFLECVQDMDHENMFWYRQDPGLGLRLIYFSYDVKMKEKGDIPEGYSVSREKKERFSLILESASTNQTSMYLCASRAGSNYNEQFFGPGTRLTVL.

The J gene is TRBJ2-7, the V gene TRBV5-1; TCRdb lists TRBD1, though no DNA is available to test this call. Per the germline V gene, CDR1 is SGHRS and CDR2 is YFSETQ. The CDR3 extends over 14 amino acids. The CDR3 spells CASSRTGPTYEQYF.

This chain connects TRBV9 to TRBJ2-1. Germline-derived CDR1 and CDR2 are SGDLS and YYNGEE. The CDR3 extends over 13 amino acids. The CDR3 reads CASSAIPTEEQFF.

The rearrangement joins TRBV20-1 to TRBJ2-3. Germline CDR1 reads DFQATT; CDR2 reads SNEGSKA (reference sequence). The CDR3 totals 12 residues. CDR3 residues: CSARTSSDTQYF.

The CDR3 reads CASSLKTPPASSYNEQFF. The rearrangement joins TRBV3-1 to TRBJ2-1; checking the TCRdb D call of TRBD2 is not possible without DNA. The CDR3 extends over 18 amino acids. Germline V gives CDR1 LGHDT, CDR2 YNNKEL (reference sequence).

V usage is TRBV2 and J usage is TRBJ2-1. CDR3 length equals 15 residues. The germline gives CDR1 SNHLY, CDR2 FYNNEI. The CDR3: CASSEAGESNNEQFF.